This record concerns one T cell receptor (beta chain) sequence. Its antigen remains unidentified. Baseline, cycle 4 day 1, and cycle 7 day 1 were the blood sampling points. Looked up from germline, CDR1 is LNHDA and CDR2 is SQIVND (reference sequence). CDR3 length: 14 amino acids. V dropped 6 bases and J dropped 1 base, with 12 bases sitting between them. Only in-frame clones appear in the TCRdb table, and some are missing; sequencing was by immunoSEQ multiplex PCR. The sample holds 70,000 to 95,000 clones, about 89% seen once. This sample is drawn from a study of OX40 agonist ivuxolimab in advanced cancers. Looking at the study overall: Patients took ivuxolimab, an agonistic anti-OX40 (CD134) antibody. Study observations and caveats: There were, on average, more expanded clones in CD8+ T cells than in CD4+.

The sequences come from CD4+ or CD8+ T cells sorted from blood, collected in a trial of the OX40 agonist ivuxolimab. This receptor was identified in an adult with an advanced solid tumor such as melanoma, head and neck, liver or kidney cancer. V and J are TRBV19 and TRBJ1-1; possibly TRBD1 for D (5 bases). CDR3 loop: CASRPHGANTEAFF. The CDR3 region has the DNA TGTGCCAGTAGACCACATGGGGCGAACACTGAAGCTTTCTTT.